Listed here are 5 T cell receptor beta chains from one sample, sequenced in a study of blood T cell repertoires in COVID-19. Using immunoSEQ multiplex PCR, the repertoire was profiled, and TCRdb retains in-frame clones only, with some absent. Altogether roughly 250,000 clones are present, around nine tenths being singletons, with the ten largest covering approximately 0.8%. The material sequenced was peripheral blood. These receptors were taken from a man in his thirties or forties with COVID-19, enrolled during active disease.

This clone was detected only once. The J gene is TRBJ1-2, the V gene TRBV18, with 9 nucleotides matching TRBD1. This CDR3 has 14 residues. Germline V gives CDR1 KGHSH, CDR2 LQKENI. The V segment lost 9 bases and the J segment 5 bases; nucleotides outside the gene matches: 10. The CDR3 DNA reads TGTGCCAGTTCCAACAGGGGGCGAGGGTATGGCTACACCTTC. It yields the protein CASSNRGRGYGYTF. Drawing the rest from reference TRBV18 and TRBJ1-2, the complete variable domain is NAGVMQNPRHLVRRRGQEARLRCSPMKGHSHVYWYRQLPEEGLKFMVYLQKENIIDESGMPKERFSAEFPKEGPSILRIQQVVRGDSAAYFCASSNRGRGYGYTFGSGTRLTVV.

The chain couples TRBV18 to TRBJ1-2; possibly TRBD1 for D (5 bases). The germline gives CDR1 KGHSH, CDR2 LQKENI. V was pared by 6 bases and J by 3 bases, with 17 bases between. The CDR3 runs to 15 residues. CDR3 nucleotides: TGTGCCAGCTCCACCCGGGCAGGGAAGGACTATGGCTACACCTTC. Translation gives CASSTRAGKDYGYTF.

Here the CDR3 reads CASSSGGLSSYNEQFF. CDR3 in DNA: TGTGCCAGCAGCTCAGGGGGGCTCTCCTCCTACAATGAGCAGTTCTTC. The chain is built from TRBV7-2 and TRBJ2-1; a possible D gene is TRBD1 (7 bases). The CDR3 spans 16 residues. Trimming cost V 4 bases and J 0 bases, with 13 bases left between them. Germline-derived CDR1 and CDR2 are SGHTA and FQGNSA.

This chain joins TRBV6-1 and TRBJ1-5; 8 bases agree with TRBD1. Trimming cost V 0 bases and J 6 bases; bases outside gene matches: 7. The CDR3 extends over 16 amino acids. Germline CDR1 is MNHNS and CDR2 is SASEGT. CDR3 coding DNA: TGTGCCAGCAGTGAAGCTAGGGCAGGGGGCGGTCAGCCCCAGCATTTT. Translating gives CASSEARAGGGQPQHF.

The rearrangement joins TRBV5-1 to TRBJ2-5, with a tentative D call TRBD1 (6 bases). With 4 bases removed from V and 5 bases from J, the gap between germline ends came to 18 bases. This CDR3 contains 15 residues. Germline-derived CDR1 and CDR2 are SGHRS and YFSETQ. The CDR3 region has the DNA TGCGCCAGCAGCCAACAGGGATGGATGTCGGAGACCCAGTACTTC. Translating it yields CASSQQGWMSETQYF.